One T cell receptor beta chain is described in this entry. Antigen specificity is unknown. The length of the CDR3 is 17 residues. This specimen belongs to a study of T cell responses to AZD1222 COVID-19 vaccine. Points from the study as a whole: Only five to seven AZD1222 recipients were seropositive at baseline. Spike-wide vaccine-associated CD4 TCRs dominated at 160-218 and 743-854.

Profiling relied on immunoSEQ multiplex PCR, and the TCRdb table lists in-frame clones only, not all of them. The table includes 75,000 to 95,000 clones, about 91% detected once. This TCR was recovered from an adult who received the MenACWY meningococcal vaccine as a control. The V gene is TRBV21-1, the J gene TRBJ2-2; the table's D call, TRBD1, has no DNA check behind it. TRBV21-1 is labeled a pseudogene. The input for sequencing was peripheral blood, taken 28 days after the second dose of the MenACWY control vaccine. The CDR3 DNA follows: TGTGCCAGCAGCAAAGGGAAGGGACATACGAACACCGGGGAGCTGTTTTTT. Translation gives CASSKGKGHTNTGELFF.